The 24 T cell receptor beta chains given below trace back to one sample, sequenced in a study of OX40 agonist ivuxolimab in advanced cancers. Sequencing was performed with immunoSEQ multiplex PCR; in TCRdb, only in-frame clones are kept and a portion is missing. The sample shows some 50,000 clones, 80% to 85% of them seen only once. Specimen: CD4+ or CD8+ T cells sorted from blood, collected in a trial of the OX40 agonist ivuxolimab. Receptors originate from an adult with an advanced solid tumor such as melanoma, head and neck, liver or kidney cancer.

CDR3 in amino acids: CASSLMGAFGTDTQYF. The CDR3 DNA reads as TGTGCCAGCAGCTTAATGGGGGCTTTCGGCACAGATACGCAGTATTTT. The chain is built from TRBV7-2 and TRBJ2-3, with D perhaps matching TRBD1 (6 bases). Trimming cost V 2 bases and J 1 base, with 13 bases left between them. CDR1 SGHTA and CDR2 FQGNSA come from the germline V gene. This CDR3 spans 16 amino acids.

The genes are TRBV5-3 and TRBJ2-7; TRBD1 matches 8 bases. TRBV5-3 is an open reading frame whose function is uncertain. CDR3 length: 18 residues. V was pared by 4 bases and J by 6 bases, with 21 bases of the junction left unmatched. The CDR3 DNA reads TGTGCCAGAAGCCAAAGGACAGGGAAATACCCCCCCTGGAGCGAGCAGTACTTC. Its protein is CARSQRTGKYPPWSEQYF.

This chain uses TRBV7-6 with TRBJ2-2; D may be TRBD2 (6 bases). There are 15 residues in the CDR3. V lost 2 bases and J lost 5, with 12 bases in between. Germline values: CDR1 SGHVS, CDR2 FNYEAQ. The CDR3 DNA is TGTGCCAGCAGCTTATACGCGGGATCGACCGGGGAGCTGTTTTTT. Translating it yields CASSLYAGSTGELFF. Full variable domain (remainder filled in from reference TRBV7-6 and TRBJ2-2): GAGVSQSPRYKVTKRGQDVALRCDPISGHVSLYWYRQALGQGPEFLTYFNYEAQQDKSGLPNDRFSAERPEGSISTLTIQRTEQRDSAMYRCASSLYAGSTGELFFGEGSRLTVL.

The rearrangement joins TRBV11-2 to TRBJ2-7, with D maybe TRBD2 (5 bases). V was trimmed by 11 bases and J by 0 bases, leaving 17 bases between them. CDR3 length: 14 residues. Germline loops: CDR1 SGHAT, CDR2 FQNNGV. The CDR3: CAAASSPSSYEQYF. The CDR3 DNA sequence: TGTGCCGCGGCTAGCTCTCCGAGCTCCTACGAGCAGTACTTC.

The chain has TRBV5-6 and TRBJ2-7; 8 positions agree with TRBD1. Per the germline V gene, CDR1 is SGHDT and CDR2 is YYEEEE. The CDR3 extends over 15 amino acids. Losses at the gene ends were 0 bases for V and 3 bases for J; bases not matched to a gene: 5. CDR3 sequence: CASSLGGTGIYEQYF. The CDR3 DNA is TGTGCCAGCAGCTTGGGCGGGACAGGAATCTACGAGCAGTACTTC.

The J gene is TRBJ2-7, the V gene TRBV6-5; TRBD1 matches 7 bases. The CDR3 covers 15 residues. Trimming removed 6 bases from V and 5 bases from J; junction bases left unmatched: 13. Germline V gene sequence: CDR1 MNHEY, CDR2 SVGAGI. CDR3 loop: CASRPQGRLSNEQYF. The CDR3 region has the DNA TGTGCCAGCAGACCACAGGGGCGGCTTTCCAACGAGCAGTACTTC.

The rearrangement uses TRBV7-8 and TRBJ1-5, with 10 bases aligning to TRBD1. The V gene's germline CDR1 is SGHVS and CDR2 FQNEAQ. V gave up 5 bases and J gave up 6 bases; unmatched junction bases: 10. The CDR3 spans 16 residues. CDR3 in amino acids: CASSPRDRGIGQPQHF. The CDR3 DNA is TGTGCCAGCAGCCCTCGGGACAGGGGAATAGGTCAGCCCCAGCATTTT.

The chain's CDR3 is CASSEERYGELFF. The CDR3 nucleotides are TGTGCCAGCAGTGAAGAGAGATACGGGGAGCTGTTTTTT. V and J are TRBV2 and TRBJ2-2; D call uncertain. Trimming shortened V by 1 base and J by 7 bases, and 7 bases separated the two germline ends. Per germline, CDR1 SNHLY and CDR2 FYNNEI. The CDR3 has 13 amino acids.

CDR3 nucleotide sequence: TGTGCCAGCAGTTACGCGATATACGAGCAGTACTTC. It is translated as CASSYAIYEQYF. J is TRBJ2-7 and V is TRBV6-6; D is uncertain. The germline gives CDR1 MNHNY, CDR2 SVGAGI (reference sequence). The CDR3 totals 12 residues. V dropped 2 bases and J dropped 4 bases, with 6 bases sitting between them.

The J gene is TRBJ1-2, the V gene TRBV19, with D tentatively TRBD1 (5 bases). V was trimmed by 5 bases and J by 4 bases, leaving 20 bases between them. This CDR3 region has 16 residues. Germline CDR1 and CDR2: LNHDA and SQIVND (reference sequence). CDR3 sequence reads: CASSGQRRGKSYGYTF. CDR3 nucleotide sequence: TGTGCCAGTAGTGGTCAGCGGCGGGGGAAGAGCTATGGCTACACCTTC.

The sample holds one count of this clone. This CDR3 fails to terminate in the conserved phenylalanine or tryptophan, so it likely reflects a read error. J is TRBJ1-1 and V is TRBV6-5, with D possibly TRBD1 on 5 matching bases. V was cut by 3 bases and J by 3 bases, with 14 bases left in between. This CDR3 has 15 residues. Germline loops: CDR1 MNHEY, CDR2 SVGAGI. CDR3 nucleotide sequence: TGTGCCAGCAGTTATTCCCCCGGGGGGGACACTGAAGCTTTCCTT. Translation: CASSYSPGGDTEAFL.

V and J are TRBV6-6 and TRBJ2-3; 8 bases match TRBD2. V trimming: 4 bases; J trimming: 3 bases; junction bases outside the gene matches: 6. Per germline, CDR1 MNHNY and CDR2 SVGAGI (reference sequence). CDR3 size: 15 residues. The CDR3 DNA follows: TGTGCCAGCAGTTCAAGCGGGAGTGGGACAGATACGCAGTATTTT. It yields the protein CASSSSGSGTDTQYF.

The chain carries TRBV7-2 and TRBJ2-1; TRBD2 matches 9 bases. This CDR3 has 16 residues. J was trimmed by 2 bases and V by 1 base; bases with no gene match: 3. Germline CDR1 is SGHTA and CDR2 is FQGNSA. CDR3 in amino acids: CASSLGAGGAYNEQFF. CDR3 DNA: TGTGCCAGCAGCTTAGGTGCGGGAGGGGCCTACAATGAGCAGTTCTTC.

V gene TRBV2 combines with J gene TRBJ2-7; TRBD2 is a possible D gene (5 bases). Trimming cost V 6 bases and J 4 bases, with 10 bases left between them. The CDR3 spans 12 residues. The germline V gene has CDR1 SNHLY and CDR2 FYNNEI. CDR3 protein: CASSVDYYEQYF. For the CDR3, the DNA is TGTGCCAGCAGCGTCGACTATTACGAGCAGTACTTC.

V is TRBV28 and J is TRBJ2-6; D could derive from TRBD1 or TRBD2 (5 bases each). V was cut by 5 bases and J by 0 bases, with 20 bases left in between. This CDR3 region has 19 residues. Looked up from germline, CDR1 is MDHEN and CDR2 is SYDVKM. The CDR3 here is CASSRDGGYTYSGANVLTF. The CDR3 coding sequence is TGTGCCAGCAGTCGGGATGGGGGATACACTTACTCTGGGGCCAACGTCCTGACTTTC.

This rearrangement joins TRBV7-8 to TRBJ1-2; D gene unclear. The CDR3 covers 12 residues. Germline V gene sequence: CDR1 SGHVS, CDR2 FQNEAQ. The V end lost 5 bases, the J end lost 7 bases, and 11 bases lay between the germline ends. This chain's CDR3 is CASSPRLGGYTF. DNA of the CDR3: TGTGCCAGCAGCCCAAGACTCGGTGGCTACACCTTC.

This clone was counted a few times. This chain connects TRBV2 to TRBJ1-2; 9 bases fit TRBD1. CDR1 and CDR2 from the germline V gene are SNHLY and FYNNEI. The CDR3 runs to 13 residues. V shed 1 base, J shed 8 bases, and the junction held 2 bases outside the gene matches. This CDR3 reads CASSEVTGGGYTF. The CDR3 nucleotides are TGTGCCAGCAGTGAAGTCACAGGGGGCGGCTACACCTTC.

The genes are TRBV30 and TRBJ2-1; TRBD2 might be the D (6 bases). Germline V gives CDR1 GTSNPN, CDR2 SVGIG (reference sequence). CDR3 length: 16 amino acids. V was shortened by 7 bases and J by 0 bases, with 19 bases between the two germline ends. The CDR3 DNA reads TGTGCCTTGCAAGACCGAGGGCGGGGCTCCTACAATGAGCAGTTCTTC. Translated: CALQDRGRGSYNEQFF.

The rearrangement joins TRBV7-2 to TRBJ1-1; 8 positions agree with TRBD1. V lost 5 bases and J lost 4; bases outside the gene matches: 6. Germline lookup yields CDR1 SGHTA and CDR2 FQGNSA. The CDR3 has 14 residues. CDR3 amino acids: CASSLRQGTTEAFF. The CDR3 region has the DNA TGTGCCAGCAGCCTCCGACAGGGGACCACTGAAGCTTTCTTT.

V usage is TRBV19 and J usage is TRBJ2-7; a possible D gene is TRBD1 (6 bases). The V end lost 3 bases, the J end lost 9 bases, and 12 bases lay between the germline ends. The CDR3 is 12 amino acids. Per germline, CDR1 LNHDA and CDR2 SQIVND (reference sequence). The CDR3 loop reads CASSIQQGPQYF. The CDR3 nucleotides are TGTGCCAGTAGTATCCAACAGGGCCCGCAGTACTTC.

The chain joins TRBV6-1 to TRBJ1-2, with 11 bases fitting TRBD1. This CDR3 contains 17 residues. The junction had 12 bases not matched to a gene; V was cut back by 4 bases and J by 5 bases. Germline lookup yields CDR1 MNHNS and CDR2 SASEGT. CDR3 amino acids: CASSGGQGAHLLYGYTF. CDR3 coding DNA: TGTGCCAGCAGTGGCGGACAGGGGGCGCATCTTTTGTATGGCTACACCTTC.

CDR3: CASSLYGGSDTEAFF. The DNA for the CDR3 is TGTGCCAGCAGTTTATATGGGGGTTCAGACACTGAAGCTTTCTTT. The chain has TRBV27 and TRBJ1-1, with D perhaps TRBD1 (5 bases). Germline values: CDR1 MNHEY, CDR2 SMNVEV (reference sequence). CDR3 length: 15 residues. Trimming took 1 base from V and 3 from J, leaving 12 bases between them.

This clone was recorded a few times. The CDR3 is CASSATGPNYGYTF. Written as DNA, the CDR3 is TGTGCCAGCAGCGCGACAGGACCTAACTATGGCTACACCTTC. J is TRBJ1-2 and V is TRBV9, with D tentatively TRBD1 (6 bases). Per germline, CDR1 SGDLS and CDR2 YYNGEE. The V end was cut by 3 bases, the J end by 0 bases, with 9 bases between. The CDR3 runs 14 residues.

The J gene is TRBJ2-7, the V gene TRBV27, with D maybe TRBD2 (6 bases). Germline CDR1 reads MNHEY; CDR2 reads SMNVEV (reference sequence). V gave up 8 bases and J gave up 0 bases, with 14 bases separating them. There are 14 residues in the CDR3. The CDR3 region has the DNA TGTGCCAGCCGACCCGGGGGTAGCTCCTACGAGCAGTACTTC. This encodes CASRPGGSSYEQYF.